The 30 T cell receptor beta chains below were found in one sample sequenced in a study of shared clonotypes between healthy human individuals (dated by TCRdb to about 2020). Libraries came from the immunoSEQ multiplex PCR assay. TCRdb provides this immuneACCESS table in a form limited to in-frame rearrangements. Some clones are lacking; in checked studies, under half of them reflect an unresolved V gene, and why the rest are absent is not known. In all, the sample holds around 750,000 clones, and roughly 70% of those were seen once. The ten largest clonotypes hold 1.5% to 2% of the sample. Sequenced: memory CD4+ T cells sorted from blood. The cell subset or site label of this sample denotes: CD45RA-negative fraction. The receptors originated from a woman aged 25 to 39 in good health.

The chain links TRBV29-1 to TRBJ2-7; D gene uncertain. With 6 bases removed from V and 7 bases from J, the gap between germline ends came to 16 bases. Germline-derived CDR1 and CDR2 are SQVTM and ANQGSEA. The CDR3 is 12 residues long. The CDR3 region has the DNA TGCAGCGTAAGGTCTGGTGCAGAGGAGCAGTACTTC. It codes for CSVRSGAEEQYF.

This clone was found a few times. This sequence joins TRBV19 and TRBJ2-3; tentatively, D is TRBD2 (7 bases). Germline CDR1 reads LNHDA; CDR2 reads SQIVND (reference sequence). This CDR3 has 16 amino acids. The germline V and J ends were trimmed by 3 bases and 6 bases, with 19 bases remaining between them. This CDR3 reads CASSMAGGGGGDTQYF. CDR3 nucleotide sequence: TGTGCCAGTAGTATGGCTGGCGGAGGGGGAGGGGATACGCAGTATTTT.

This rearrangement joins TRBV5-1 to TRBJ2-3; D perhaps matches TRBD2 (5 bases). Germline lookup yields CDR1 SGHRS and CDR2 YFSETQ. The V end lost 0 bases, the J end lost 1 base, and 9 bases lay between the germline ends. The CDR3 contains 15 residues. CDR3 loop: CASSLVARGTDTQYF. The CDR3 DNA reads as TGCGCCAGCAGCTTGGTGGCGAGGGGCACAGATACGCAGTATTTT.

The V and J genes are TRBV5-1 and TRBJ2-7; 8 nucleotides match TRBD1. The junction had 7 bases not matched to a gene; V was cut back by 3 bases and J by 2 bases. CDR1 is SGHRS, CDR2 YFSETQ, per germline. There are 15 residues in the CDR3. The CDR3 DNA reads TGCGCCAGCAGCTCCGGACAGGGCGGTGCCTACGAGCAGTACTTC. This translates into CASSSGQGGAYEQYF.

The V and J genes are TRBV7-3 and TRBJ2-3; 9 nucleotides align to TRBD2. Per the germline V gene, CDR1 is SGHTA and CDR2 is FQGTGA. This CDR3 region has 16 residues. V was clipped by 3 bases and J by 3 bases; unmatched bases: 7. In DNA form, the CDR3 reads TGTGCCAGCAGCTTTCGGGGCGGGAGGGGTACAGATACGCAGTATTTT. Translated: CASSFRGGRGTDTQYF.

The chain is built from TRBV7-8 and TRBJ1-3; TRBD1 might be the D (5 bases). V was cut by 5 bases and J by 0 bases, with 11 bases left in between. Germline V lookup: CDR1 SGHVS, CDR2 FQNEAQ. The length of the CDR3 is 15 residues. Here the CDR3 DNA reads TGTGCCAGCAGCATACAGGCGATCTCTGGAAACACCATATATTTT. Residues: CASSIQAISGNTIYF.

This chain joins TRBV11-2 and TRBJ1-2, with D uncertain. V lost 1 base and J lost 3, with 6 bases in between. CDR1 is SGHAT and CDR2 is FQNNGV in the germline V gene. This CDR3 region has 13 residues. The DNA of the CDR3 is TGTGCCAGCAGCTTAGGGGCAGACTATGGCTACACCTTC. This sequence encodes CASSLGADYGYTF.

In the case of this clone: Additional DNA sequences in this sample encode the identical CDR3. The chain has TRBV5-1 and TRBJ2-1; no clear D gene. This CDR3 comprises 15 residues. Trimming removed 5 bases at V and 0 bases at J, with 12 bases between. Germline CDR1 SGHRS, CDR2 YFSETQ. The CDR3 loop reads CASSSDSSSYNEQFF. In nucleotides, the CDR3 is TGCGCCAGCAGTTCAGACTCGAGCTCCTACAATGAGCAGTTCTTC.

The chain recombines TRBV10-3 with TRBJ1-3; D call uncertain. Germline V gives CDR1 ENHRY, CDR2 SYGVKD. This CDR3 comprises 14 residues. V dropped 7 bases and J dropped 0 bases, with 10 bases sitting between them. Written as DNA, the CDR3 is TGTGCCATCACCGCCGCCGACTCTGGAAACACCATATATTTT. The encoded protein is CAITAADSGNTIYF.

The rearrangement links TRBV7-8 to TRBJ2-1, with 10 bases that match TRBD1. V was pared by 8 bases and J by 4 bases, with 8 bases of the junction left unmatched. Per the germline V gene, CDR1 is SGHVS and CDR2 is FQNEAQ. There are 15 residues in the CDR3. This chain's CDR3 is CASLSDRGLYNEQFF. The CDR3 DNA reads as TGTGCCAGCCTATCCGACAGGGGGCTGTACAATGAGCAGTTCTTC. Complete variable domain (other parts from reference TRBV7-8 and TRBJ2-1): GAGVSQSPRYKVAKRGQDVALRCDPISGHVSLFWYQQALGQGPEFLTYFQNEAQLDKSGLPSDRFFAERPEGSVSTLKIQRTQQEDSAVYLCASLSDRGLYNEQFFGPGTRLTVL.

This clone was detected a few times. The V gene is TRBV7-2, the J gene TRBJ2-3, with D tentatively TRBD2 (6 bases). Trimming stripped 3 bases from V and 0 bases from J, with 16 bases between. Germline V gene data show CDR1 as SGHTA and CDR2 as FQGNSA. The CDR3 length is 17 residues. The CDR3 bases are TGTGCCAGCAGCTTCAGGCCGTCCGGGAGTAGCACAGATACGCAGTATTTT. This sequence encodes CASSFRPSGSSTDTQYF.

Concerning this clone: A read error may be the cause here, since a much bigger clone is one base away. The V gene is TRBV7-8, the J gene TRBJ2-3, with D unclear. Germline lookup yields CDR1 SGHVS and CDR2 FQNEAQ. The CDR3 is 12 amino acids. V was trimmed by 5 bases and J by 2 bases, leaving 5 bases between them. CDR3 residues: CASSQYTDTQYF. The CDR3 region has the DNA TGTGCCAGCAGCCAGTACACAGATACGCAGTATTTT.

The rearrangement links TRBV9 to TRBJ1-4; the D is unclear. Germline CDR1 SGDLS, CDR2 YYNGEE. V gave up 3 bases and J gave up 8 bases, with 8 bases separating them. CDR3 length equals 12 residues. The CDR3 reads CASSGVGEKLFF. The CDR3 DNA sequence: TGTGCCAGCAGCGGTGTTGGAGAAAAACTGTTTTTT.

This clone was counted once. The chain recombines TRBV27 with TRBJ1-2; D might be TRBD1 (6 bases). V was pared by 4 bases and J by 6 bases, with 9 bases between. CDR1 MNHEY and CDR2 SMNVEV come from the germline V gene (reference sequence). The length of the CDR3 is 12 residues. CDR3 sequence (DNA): TGTGCCAGCAGTTCCCGACAGGATGGCTACACCTTC. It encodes CASSSRQDGYTF.

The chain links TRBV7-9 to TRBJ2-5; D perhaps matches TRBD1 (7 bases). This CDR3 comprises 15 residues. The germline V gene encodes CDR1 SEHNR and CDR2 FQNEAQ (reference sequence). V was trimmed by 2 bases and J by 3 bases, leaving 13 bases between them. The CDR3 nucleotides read TGTGCCAGCAGCTTACAGGGGGGTAGTGAAGAGACCCAGTACTTC. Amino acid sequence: CASSLQGGSEETQYF.

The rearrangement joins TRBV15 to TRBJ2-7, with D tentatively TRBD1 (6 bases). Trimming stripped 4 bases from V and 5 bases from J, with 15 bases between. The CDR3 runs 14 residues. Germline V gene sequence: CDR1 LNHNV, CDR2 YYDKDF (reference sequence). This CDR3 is CATSNRAKIDEQYF. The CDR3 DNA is TGTGCCACCAGCAACAGGGCAAAAATCGACGAGCAGTACTTC.

Here the CDR3 DNA reads TGTGCCAGCAGCCCAACTAGCGGGCGTTACGAGCAGTACTTC. It yields the protein CASSPTSGRYEQYF. The chain recombines TRBV9 with TRBJ2-7, with TRBD2 matching 9 bases. Germline trimming cut 4 bases from V and 4 bases from J; bases unmatched to any gene: 6. Per the germline V gene, CDR1 is SGDLS and CDR2 is YYNGEE. CDR3 length equals 14 residues.

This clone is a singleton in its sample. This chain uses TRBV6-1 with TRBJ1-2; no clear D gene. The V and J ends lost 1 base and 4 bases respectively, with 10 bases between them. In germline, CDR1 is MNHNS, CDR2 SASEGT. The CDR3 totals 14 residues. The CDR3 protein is CASSEVPAGYGYTF. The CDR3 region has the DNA TGTGCCAGCAGTGAAGTACCAGCAGGCTATGGCTACACCTTC.

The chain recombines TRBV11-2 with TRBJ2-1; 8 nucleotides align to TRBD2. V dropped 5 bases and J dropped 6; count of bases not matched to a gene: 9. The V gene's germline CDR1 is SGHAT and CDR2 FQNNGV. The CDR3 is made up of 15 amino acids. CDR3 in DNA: TGTGCCAGCAGCCCGACTAGCGAATTGTCCAATGAGCAGTTCTTC. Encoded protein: CASSPTSELSNEQFF.

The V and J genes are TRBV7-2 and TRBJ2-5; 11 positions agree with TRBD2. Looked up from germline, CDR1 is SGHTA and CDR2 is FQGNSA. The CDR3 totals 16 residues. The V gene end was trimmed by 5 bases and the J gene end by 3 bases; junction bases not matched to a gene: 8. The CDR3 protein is CASSPGLGLAEETQYF. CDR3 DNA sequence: TGTGCCAGCAGCCCGGGTCTGGGACTAGCGGAAGAGACCCAGTACTTC.

CDR3 sequence (DNA): TGCGCCAGCACCAATCCGGGGACAGGGATCACCGGGGAGCTGTTTTTT. It encodes CASTNPGTGITGELFF. This sequence joins TRBV10-2 and TRBJ2-2; 9 bases agree with TRBD1. The germline gives CDR1 WSHSY, CDR2 SAAADI. CDR3 length: 16 residues. The J segment lost 4 bases and the V segment lost 7 bases, leaving 10 bases of the junction unmatched.

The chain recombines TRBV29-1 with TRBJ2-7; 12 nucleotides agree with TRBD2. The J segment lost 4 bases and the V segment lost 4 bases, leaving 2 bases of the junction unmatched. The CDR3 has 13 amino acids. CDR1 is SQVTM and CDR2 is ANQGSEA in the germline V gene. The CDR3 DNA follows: TGCAGCGTTGGACTAGCGGGAGAATACGAGCAGTACTTC. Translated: CSVGLAGEYEQYF.

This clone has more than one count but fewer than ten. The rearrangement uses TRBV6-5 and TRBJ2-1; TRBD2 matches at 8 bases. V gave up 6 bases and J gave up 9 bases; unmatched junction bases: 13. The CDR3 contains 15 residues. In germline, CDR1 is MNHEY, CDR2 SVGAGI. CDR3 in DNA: TGTGCCAGCAGGGGGGGGGTAGCGGGATTAGGTGAGCAGTTCTTC. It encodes CASRGGVAGLGEQFF.

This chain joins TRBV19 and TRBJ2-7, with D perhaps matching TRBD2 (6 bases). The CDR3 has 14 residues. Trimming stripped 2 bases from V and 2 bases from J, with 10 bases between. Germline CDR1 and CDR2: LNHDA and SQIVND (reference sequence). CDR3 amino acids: CASSIWGRPYEQYF. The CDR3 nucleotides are TGTGCCAGTAGTATATGGGGGAGGCCCTACGAGCAGTACTTC.

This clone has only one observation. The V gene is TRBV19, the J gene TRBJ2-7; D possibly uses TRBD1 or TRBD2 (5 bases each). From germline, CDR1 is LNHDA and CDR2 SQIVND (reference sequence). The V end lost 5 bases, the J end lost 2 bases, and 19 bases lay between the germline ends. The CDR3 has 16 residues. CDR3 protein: CASSSKRQTGPYEQYF. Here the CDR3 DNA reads TGTGCCAGTAGTTCCAAGAGGCAGACGGGGCCCTACGAGCAGTACTTC.

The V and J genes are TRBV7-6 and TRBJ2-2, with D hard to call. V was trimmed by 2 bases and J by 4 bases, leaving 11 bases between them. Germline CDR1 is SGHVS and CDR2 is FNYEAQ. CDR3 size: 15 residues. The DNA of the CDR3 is TGTGCCAGCAGCTTATATCACAGCTCCACCGGGGAGCTGTTTTTT. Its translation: CASSLYHSSTGELFF.

In DNA, the CDR3 is TGTGCCAGCACTCGGGACTTGGGCAATGAAAAACTGTTTTTT. Protein product: CASTRDLGNEKLFF. J is TRBJ1-4 and V is TRBV6-6; possibly TRBD1 for D (5 bases). This CDR3 spans 14 amino acids. CDR1 is MNHNY, CDR2 SVGAGI, per germline (reference sequence). Deletions cut 7 bases from V and 5 bases from J, with 14 bases between.

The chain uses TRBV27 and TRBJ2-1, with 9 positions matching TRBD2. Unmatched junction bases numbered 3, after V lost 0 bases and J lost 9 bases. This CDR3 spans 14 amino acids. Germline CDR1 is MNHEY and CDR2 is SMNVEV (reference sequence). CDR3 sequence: CASSLSDSGGEQFF. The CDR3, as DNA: TGTGCCAGCAGTTTATCTGATAGCGGGGGTGAGCAGTTCTTC.

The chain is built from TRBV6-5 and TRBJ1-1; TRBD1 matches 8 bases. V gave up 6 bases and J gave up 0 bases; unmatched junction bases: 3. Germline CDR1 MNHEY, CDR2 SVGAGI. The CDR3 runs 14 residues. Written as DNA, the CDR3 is TGTGCCAGCAGCGGGACAGGAATGAACACTGAAGCTTTCTTT. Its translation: CASSGTGMNTEAFF.

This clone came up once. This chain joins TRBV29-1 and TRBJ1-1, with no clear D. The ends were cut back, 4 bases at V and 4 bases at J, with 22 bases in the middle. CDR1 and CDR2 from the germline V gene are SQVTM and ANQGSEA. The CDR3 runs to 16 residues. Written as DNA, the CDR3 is TGCAGCGTTGGGCGCACCGTAGACACCGGAGGCACTGAAGCTTTCTTT. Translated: CSVGRTVDTGGTEAFF.